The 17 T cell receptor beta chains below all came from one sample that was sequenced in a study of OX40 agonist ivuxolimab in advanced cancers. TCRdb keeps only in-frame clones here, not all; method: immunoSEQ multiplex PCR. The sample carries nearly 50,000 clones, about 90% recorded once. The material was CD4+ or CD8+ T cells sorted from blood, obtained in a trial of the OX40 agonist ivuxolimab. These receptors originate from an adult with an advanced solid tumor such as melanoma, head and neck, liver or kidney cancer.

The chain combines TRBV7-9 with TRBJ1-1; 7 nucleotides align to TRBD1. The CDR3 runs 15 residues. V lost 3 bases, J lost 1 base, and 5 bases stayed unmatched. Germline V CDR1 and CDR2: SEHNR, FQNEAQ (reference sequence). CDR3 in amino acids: CASSFPTGTNTEAFF. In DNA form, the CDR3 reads TGTGCCAGCAGCTTCCCGACAGGGACGAACACTGAAGCTTTCTTT.

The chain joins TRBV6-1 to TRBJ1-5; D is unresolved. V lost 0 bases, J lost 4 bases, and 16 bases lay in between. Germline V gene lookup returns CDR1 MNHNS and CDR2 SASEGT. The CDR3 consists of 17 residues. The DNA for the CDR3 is TGTGCCAGCAGTGAAGCGCTAAGGCCCGGTCCTAATCAGCCCCAGCATTTT. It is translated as CASSEALRPGPNQPQHF.

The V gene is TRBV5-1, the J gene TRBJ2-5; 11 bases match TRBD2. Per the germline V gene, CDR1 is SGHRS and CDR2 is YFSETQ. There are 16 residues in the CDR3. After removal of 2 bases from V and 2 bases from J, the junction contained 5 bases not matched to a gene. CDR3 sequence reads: CASSLELAGVQETQYF. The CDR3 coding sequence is TGCGCCAGCAGCTTAGAACTAGCGGGGGTACAAGAGACCCAGTACTTC.

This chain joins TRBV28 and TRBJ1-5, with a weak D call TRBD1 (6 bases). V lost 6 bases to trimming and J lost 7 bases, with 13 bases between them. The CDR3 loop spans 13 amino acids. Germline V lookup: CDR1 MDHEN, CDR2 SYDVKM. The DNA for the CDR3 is TGTGCCAGCAGGACCAGGGGCTTACAGCCCCAGCATTTT. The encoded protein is CASRTRGLQPQHF.

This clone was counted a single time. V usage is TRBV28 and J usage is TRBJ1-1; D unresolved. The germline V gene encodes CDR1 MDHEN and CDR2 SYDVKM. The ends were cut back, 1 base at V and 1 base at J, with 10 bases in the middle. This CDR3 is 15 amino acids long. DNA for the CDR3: TGTGCCAGCAGTTTATTGTTTCAGGCGAACACTGAAGCTTTCTTT. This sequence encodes CASSLLFQANTEAFF.

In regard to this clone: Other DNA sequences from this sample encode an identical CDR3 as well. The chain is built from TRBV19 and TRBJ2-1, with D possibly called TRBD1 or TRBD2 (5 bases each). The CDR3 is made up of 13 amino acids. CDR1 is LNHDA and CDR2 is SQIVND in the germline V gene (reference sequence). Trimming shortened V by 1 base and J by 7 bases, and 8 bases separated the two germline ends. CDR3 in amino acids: CASSIGGINEQFF. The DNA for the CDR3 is TGTGCCAGTAGTATAGGGGGGATAAATGAGCAGTTCTTC.

In DNA form, the CDR3 reads TGTGCCAGCAGCGTAGATTTGAGCTCCTATAATTCACCCCTCCACTTT. Its translation: CASSVDLSSYNSPLHF. This chain joins TRBV9 and TRBJ1-6; no firm D call. The CDR3 has 16 residues. CDR1 and CDR2 from the germline V gene are SGDLS and YYNGEE. With 0 bases removed from V and 0 bases from J, the gap between germline ends came to 7 bases.

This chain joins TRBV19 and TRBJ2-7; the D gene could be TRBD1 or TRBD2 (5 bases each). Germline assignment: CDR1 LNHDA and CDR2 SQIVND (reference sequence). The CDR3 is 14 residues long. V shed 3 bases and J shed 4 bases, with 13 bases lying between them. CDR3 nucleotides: TGTGCCAGTAGTATCCGGGACGGAGGATACGAGCAGTACTTC. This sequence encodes CASSIRDGGYEQYF.

CDR3 nucleotides: TGTGCCAGCAGAGGGGTCGGCTACACCTTC. Its protein is CASRGVGYTF. V and J are TRBV2 and TRBJ1-2, with D possibly TRBD1 on 5 matching bases. The CDR3 length is 10 residues. Germline V gene data show CDR1 as SNHLY and CDR2 as FYNNEI. Trimming took 6 bases from V and 8 from J, leaving 7 bases between them. Filled out from reference TRBV2 and TRBJ1-2, the complete variable domain reads EPEVTQTPSHQVTQMGQEVILRCVPISNHLYFYWYRQILGQKVEFLVSFYNNEISEKSEIFDDQFSVERPDGSNFTLKIRSTKLEDSAMYFCASRGVGYTFGSGTRLTVV.

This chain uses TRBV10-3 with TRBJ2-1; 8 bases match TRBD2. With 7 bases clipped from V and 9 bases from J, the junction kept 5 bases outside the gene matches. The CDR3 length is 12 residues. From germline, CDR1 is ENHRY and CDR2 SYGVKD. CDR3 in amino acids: CAITGGLSEQFF. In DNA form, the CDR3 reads TGTGCCATCACGGGGGGGCTATCTGAGCAGTTCTTC.

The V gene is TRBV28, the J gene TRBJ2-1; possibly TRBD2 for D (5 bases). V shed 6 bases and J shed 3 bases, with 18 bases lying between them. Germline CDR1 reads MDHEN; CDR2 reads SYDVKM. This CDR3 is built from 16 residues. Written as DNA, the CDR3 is TGTGCCAGCAGCAAACAAGACGACGGGATCTACAATGAGCAGTTCTTC. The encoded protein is CASSKQDDGIYNEQFF.

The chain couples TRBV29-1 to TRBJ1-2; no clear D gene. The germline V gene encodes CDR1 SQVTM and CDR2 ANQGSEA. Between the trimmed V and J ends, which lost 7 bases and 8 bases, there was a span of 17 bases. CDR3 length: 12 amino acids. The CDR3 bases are TGCAGCGCCGACTTGGACCTCGAGGGCTACACCTTC. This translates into CSADLDLEGYTF.

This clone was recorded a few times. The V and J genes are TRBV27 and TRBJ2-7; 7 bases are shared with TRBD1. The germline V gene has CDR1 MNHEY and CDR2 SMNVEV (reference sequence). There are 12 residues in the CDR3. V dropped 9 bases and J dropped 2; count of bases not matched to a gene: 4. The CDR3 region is CASFGTAYEQYF. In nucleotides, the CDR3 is TGTGCCAGTTTTGGGACAGCCTACGAGCAGTACTTC.

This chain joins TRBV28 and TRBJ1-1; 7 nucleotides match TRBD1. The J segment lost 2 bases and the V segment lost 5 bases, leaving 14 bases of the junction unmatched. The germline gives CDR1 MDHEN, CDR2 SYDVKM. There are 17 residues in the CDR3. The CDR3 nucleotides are TGTGCCAGCAGTCTAATCCCTCCTGACAGGGATAACACTGAAGCTTTCTTT. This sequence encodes CASSLIPPDRDNTEAFF.

CDR3 DNA: TGTGCCATCAGTGAGTCCAACCCGCAGGGTTCACCCCTCCACTTT. Amino acid sequence: CAISESNPQGSPLHF. V gene TRBV10-3 combines with J gene TRBJ1-6, with D possibly being TRBD1 (5 bases). This CDR3 contains 15 residues. Trimming removed 0 bases from V and 9 bases from J, with 12 bases in between. CDR1 is ENHRY and CDR2 is SYGVKD in the germline V gene.

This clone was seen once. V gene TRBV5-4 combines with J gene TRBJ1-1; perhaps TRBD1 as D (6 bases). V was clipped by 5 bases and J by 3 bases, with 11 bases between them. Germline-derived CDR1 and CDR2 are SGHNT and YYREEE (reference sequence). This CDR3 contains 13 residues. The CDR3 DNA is TGTGCCAGCAGGCTGCAGGGGTACACTGAAGCTTTCTTT. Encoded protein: CASRLQGYTEAFF. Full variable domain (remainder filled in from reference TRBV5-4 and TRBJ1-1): ETGVTQSPTHLIKTRGQQVTLRCSSQSGHNTVSWYQQALGQGPQFIFQYYREEENGRGNFPPRFSGLQFPNYSSELNVNALELDDSALYLCASRLQGYTEAFFGQGTRLTVV.

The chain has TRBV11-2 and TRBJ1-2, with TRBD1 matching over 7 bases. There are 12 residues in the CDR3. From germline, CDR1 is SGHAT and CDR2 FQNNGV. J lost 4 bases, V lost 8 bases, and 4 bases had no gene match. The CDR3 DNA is TGTGCCAGCGAGGGACAGAGCTATGGCTACACCTTC. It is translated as CASEGQSYGYTF.